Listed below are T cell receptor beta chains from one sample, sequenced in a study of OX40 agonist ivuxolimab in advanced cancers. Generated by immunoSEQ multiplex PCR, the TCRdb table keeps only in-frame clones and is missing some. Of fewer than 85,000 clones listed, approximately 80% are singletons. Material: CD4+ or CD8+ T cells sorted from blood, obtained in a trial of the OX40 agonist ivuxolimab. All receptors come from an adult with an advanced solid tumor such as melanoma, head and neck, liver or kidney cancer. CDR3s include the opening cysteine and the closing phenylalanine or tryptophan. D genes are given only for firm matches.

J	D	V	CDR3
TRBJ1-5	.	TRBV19	CASSIDDSGNQPQHF
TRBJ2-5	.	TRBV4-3	CASSRTRSAETQYF
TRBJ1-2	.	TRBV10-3	CAISQDRGNYGYTF
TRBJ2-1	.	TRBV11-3	CASSLDFTNEQFF
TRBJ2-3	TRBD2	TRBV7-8	CASSLNSGGITDTQYF
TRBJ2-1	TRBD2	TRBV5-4	CASSPSSGGASYNEQFF
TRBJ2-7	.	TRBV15	CATSRPPSYEQYF
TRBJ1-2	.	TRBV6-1	CASSGRGDLNYGYTF
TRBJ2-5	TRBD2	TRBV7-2	CASSPAFGTSGGQETQYF
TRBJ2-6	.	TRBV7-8	CASRPPRGSGANVLTF
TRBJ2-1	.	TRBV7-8	CASSLARPGHWSYNEQFF
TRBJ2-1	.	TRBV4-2	CASSQAGPGNEQFF
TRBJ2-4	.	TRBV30	CAWSDPPQAPLAKNIQYF
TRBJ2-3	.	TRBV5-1	CASSSLADSLDTQYF
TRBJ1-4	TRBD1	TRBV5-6	CASSATGGAGEKLFF
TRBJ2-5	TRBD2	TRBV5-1	CASSSGTSGSQETQYF
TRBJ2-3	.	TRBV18	CASSPSRGGSDTQYF
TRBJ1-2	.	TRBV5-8	CASSTAYYGYTF
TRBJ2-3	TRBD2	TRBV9	CASSAYGLAGAGTDTQYF
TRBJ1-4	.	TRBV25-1	CASSEPLDRYNEKLFF
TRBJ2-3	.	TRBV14	CASSWDPDTQYF
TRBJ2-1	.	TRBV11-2	CASSLVAGSGSYNEQFF
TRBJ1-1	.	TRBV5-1	CASSLDLYRHSTRNTEAFF
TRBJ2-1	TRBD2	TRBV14	CASSQVLAGAVHEQFF
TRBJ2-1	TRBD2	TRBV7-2	CASSLSGGSTYNEQFF
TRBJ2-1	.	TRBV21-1	CASTSGTSSYNEQFF
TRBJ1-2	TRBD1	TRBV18	CASSLTPGQGPATATF
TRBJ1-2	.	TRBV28	CASSFSGLYGYTF
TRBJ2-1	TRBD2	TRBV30	CAWGLAGPYNEQFF
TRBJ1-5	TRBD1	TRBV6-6	CASNLGQENQPQHF
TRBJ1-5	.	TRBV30	CAWSVQGHQPQHF
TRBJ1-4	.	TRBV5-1	CASSLEGREAEKLFF
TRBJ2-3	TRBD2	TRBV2	CASIGGLAGNTDTQYF
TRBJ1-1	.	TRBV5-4	CASSLGQATEAFF
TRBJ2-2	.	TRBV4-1	CASSRWGANTGELFF
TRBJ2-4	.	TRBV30	CAWSPAGAKNIQYF
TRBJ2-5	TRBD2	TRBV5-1	CASSLFGLAGVGETQYF
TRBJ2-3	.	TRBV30	CAWSVRGGTDTQYF
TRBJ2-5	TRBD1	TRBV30	CAWSRDRGETQYF
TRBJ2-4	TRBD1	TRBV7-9	CASSLTGTGGVYGKNIQYF
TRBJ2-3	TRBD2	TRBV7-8	CASSRQTSMVSDTQYF
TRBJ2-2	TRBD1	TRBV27	CASSLLGTGGTGELFF
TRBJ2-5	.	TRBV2	CASSENVETQYF
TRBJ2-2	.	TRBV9	CASSVGLAQNTGELFF
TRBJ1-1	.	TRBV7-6	CASSLESFFPGAEAFF
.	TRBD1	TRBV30	CAWSDLRDRGDEQYF
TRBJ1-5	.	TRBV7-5	CVRSLNNRGPEQPQHF